This T cell receptor (beta chain) was recorded in a study of cytomegalovirus exposure and HLA in healthy donors. Study results and caveats: Among CMV-associated TCR beta chains, most appeared HLA-restricted in a later analysis.

Of note for this clone: Its antigen is still unknown.

PCR used 60 Vbeta primers and 13 Jbeta primers. Clones were read by immunoSEQ multiplex PCR, and TCRdb kept only the in-frame ones, dropping some. The sample carries tens of thousands of clones, under 90% recorded once. The germline V gene has CDR1 LGHNA and CDR2 YNFKEQ. This CDR3 comprises 13 residues. V lost 0 bases and J lost 7, with 9 bases in between. The J gene is TRBJ1-2, the V gene TRBV4-2; tentative D call: TRBD1 (5 bases). This sequence was found in a man aged 45 to 65 in good health and CMV-seronegative. Material for sequencing was PBMCs. The CDR3 DNA is TGTGCCAGCAGCCAAGACAGGGAAGCTGGCTACACCTTC. It is translated as CASSQDREAGYTF.